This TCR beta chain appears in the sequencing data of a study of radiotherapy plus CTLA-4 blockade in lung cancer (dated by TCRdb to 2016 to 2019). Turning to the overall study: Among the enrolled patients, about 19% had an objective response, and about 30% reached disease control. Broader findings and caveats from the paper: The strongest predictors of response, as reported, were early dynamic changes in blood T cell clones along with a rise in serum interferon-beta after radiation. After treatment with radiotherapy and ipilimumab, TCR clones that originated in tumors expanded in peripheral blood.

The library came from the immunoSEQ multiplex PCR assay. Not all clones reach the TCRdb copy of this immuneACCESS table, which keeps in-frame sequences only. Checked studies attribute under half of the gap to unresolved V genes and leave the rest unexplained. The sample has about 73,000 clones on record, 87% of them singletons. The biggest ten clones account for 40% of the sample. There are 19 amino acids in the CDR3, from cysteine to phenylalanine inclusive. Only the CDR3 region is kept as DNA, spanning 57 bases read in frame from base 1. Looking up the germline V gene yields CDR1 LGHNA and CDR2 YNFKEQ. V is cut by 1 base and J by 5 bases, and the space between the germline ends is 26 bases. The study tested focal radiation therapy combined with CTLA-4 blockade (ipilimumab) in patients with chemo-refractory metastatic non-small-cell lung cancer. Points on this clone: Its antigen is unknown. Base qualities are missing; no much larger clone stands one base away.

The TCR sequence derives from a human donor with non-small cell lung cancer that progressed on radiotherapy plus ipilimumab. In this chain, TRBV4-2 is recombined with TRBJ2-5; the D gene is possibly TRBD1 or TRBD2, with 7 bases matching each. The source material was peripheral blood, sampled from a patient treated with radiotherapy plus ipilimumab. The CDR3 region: CASSQAPNGGGGLGETQYF. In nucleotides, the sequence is TGTGCCAGCAGCCAAGCCCCGAATGGGGGAGGGGGCCTGGGGGAGACCCAGTACTTC.